The rows below give T cell receptor beta chains drawn from one sample of a study of blood T cell repertoires in COVID-19. Assay used: immunoSEQ multiplex PCR; TCRdb lists only in-frame clones, some missing. This table has some 220,000 clones, roughly 80% appearing once. Sequencing used peripheral blood. Receptors originate from a woman aged 55-69 years who had recovered from COVID-19. The CDR3 runs from the conserved cysteine through the conserved F or W. The order of the fields is V gene, D gene, clone size, J gene, CDR3 DNA, CDR3 protein. D genes are given only for firm matches. Rows may omit the clone size; those that give it use once, few, many or a size class.

>TRBV6-1|.|.|TRBJ1-6
TGTGCCAGCAGTGAACAGCAGGGGATTAATTCACCCCTCCACTTT
CASSEQQGINSPLHF
>TRBV7-9|.|.|TRBJ1-2
TGTGCCAGCAGTCTCGTGGCAAACAACTATGGCTACACCTTC
CASSLVANNYGYTF
>TRBV7-2|TRBD1|.|TRBJ2-7
TGTGCCAGCAGCTTAATCCCGGGACAGGGAGGAGTGGAGCAGTACTTC
CASSLIPGQGGVEQYF
>TRBV11-2|.|few|TRBJ1-1
TGTGCCAGCAGCGATAGACAGTTTGAAGCTTTCTTT
CASSDRQFEAFF
>TRBV6-5|TRBD1|.|TRBJ2-7
TGTGCCAGCAGTATTTTCAGGGGGCAGGTGCGAGAGCAGTACTTC
CASSIFRGQVREQYF
>TRBV5-1|TRBD1|.|TRBJ2-2
TGCGCCAGCAGCTTGGGCTCGACAGGGGGCACCGGGGAGCTGTTTTTT
CASSLGSTGGTGELFF
>TRBV10-3|.|.|TRBJ2-1
TGTGCCATCAGTAACCCCGGGACTGGCCACAATGAGCAGTTCTTC
CAISNPGTGHNEQFF
>TRBV21-1|.|.|TRBJ1-4
TGTGCCAGCAGCAAAAAAATGGGGATGACAGCATTAAATGAAAAACTGTTTTTT
CASSKKMGMTALNEKLFF
>TRBV5-5|TRBD1|few|TRBJ2-2
TGTGCCAGCAGCTTCCCGGGACAGGGGAACACCGGGGAGCTGTTTTTT
CASSFPGQGNTGELFF
>TRBV7-2|.|.|TRBJ1-1
TGTGCCAGCAGCAGGCCCGGGGTTCGAACTGAAGCTTTCTTT
CASSRPGVRTEAFF
>TRBV29-1|TRBD2|.|TRBJ2-1
TGCAGCGTTGAGAGGCGGGGGTTATACAATGAGCAGTTCTTC
CSVERRGLYNEQFF
>TRBV21-1|.|once|TRBJ1-1
TGTGCCAGCAGCAAACAGGGGACCACTGAAGCTTTCTTT
CASSKQGTTEAFF
>TRBV7-2|TRBD1|few|TRBJ1-3
TGTGCCAGCAGCTTAGCGGGGGCAGGGGGCTTTGGAAACACCATATATTTT
CASSLAGAGGFGNTIYF
>TRBV7-6|.|.|TRBJ2-3
TGTGCCAGCAGCTTAGCGGAGAAGGAGACGGGAACCACAGATACGCAGTATTTT
CASSLAEKETGTTDTQYF
>TRBV2|TRBD1|.|TRBJ1-1
TGTGCCAGCAGCCAGATTACAGGGGTAGGGACTGAAGCTTTCTTT
CASSQITGVGTEAFF
>TRBV5-5|.|once|TRBJ2-1
TGTGCCAGCAGCCGAACCCAGGGAAACAATGAGCAGTTCTTC
CASSRTQGNNEQFF
>TRBV19|.|few|TRBJ2-1
TGTGCCAGTAGTATAGTGGCTATTGGGCGTGAGCAGTTCTTC
CASSIVAIGREQFF
>TRBV4-3|TRBD2|.|TRBJ2-5
TGCGCCAGCAGCCACAGACTAGCGGGGGGGGAAGAGACCCAGTACTTC
CASSHRLAGGEETQYF
>TRBV5-8|TRBD2|.|TRBJ2-3
TGTGCCAGCAGCTTGGTGGGCGGGGGGACAGATACGCAGTATTTT
CASSLVGGGTDTQYF
>TRBV5-6|.|.|TRBJ2-1
TGTGCCAGCAGCTTCACAGGGCGCAAGTGGAATGAGCAGTTCTTC
CASSFTGRKWNEQFF
>TRBV5-6|TRBD1|.|TRBJ2-2
TGTGCCAGCAGCTTTAAGAGGGACAGGACCACCGGGGAGCTGTTTTTT
CASSFKRDRTTGELFF
>TRBV19|TRBD1|.|TRBJ1-2
TGTGCCAGTAGTATACGGCAGGGGGATGGCTACACCTTC
CASSIRQGDGYTF
>TRBV7-2|.|.|TRBJ1-1
TGTGCCAGCAGCTCCACCTGGCAGGGAAATGAAGCTTTCTTT
CASSSTWQGNEAFF
>TRBV23-1|.|.|TRBJ1-1
TGCGCCGGCTCGGCAAGGTACACAGGCACTGAAGCTTTCTTT
CAGSARYTGTEAFF
>TRBV3-1/TRBV3-2|.|.|TRBJ1-1
TGTGCCAGCAGCAGGGGGACGGCCAACACTGAAGCTTTCTTT
CASSRGTANTEAFF
>TRBV15|.|.|TRBJ2-7
TGTGCCACCAGCAAGGGGTGGCCAGGACCCTACGAGCAGTACTTC
CATSKGWPGPYEQYF
>TRBV29-1|TRBD1|.|TRBJ1-2
TGCAGCGTGACAGGGGCTGGGGTTGATGGCTACACCTTC
CSVTGAGVDGYTF
>TRBV7-3|TRBD1|.|TRBJ1-2
TGTGCCAGCAGCCTGGACAGGGCGGGCTATGGCTACACCTTC
CASSLDRAGYGYTF
>TRBV9|TRBD1|.|TRBJ2-7
TGTGCCAGCAGCGGACAGGGGAAGGAGCAGTACTTC
CASSGQGKEQYF
>TRBV10-3|.|once|TRBJ1-1
TGTGCCATCAGTGGCGCAGGGGCTACCAACACTGAAGCTTTCTTT
CAISGAGATNTEAFF
>TRBV5-8|TRBD1|.|TRBJ2-3
TGTGCCAGCAGCTTACAGGGGGACACAGATACGCAGTATTTT
CASSLQGDTDTQYF
>TRBV19|.|once|TRBJ1-5
TGTGCCAGTACGGACTTGAGCAATCAGCCCCAGCATTTT
CASTDLSNQPQHF
>TRBV4-2|TRBD1|.|TRBJ1-2
TGTGCCAGCAGCGAAAGCCCCAGGGGGCTTGGTTATGGCTACACCTTC
CASSESPRGLGYGYTF
>TRBV7-8|.|.|TRBJ1-4
TGTGCCAGCAGCTTAACGCGGTTAGAAAAACTGTTTTTT
CASSLTRLEKLFF
>TRBV7-2|.|.|TRBJ2-3
TGTGCCAGCAGCCCCTCCGGTCCTCCGTATTTT
CASSPSGPPYF
>TRBV27|.|.|TRBJ1-5
TGTGCCAGCAGTTTTAGGGGCGGCAATCAGCCCCAGCATTTT
CASSFRGGNQPQHF
>TRBV7-2|TRBD1|.|TRBJ1-5
TGTGCCAGCAGCTCCGACTCCGGGACAGAACAGCCCCAGCATTTT
CASSSDSGTEQPQHF
>TRBV10-2|.|.|TRBJ2-5
TGCGCCAGCAGTGAGTCCCCGCAGCGGGCACAAGAGACCCAGTACTTC
CASSESPQRAQETQYF
>TRBV6-7|.|few|TRBJ1-2
TGTGCCAGCAGTTACTCGAACCCAGGGTTGACTAACTATGGCTACACCTTC
CASSYSNPGLTNYGYTF
>TRBV4-2|.|.|TRBJ1-1
TGTGCCAGCAGCCAAGACCGGGAAGGTACTGAAGCTTTCTTT
CASSQDREGTEAFF
>TRBV7-9|TRBD2|.|TRBJ2-7
TGTGCCAGCAGCCAGTACACTAGCGGGGACGACTACGAGCAGTACTTC
CASSQYTSGDDYEQYF
>TRBV2|.|.|TRBJ2-2
TGTGCCAGCAGTGTATTGGGGGGGCACACCGGGGAGCTGTTTTTT
CASSVLGGHTGELFF
>TRBV30|TRBD1|.|TRBJ1-1
TGTGCCTGGAGTTTAACAGGGGTGGCTAATGAAGCTTTCTTT
CAWSLTGVANEAFF
>TRBV1|.|many|TRBJ2-5
TGCACCAGCAGCCACCGGACTAGCGGCGGGGTGGAGACCCAGTACTTC
CTSSHRTSGGVETQYF
>TRBV7-8|TRBD2|.|TRBJ2-7
TGTGCCAGCAGCTTAGTCCGGGGGGTTTCCTACGAGCAGTACTTC
CASSLVRGVSYEQYF
>TRBV7-2|TRBD1|once|TRBJ1-4
TGTGCCAGCAGCCAATGGGGACAGGGGGGTGAAAAACTGTTTTTT
CASSQWGQGGEKLFF
>TRBV7-6|TRBD2|.|TRBJ2-1
TGTGCCAGCAGCTTAGGCGGGGGAGCTGAGCAGTTCTTC
CASSLGGGAEQFF
>TRBV30|.|.|TRBJ1-4
TGTGCCTGGAGTCACGGGGCTAATGAAAAACTGTTTTTT
CAWSHGANEKLFF
>TRBV5-1|TRBD1|.|TRBJ1-1
TGCGCCAGCAGCTTCTGGACAGGCCTGCGGGGTGCGAACACTGAAGCTTTCTTT
CASSFWTGLRGANTEAFF
>TRBV3-1/TRBV3-2|.|.|TRBJ1-1
TGTGCCAGCAGCCAAGGGCAGGGTAGAGCTTTCTTT
CASSQGQGRAFF
>TRBV7-3|TRBD2|few|TRBJ2-1
TGTGCCAGCAGCTCGGAAGCTAGCGGATTCTCCTACAATGAGCAGTTCTTC
CASSSEASGFSYNEQFF
>TRBV6-1|.|.|TRBJ2-3
TGTGCCAGCAGTGACAGGGGCACAGATACGCAGTATTTT
CASSDRGTDTQYF
>TRBV5-1|TRBD2|.|TRBJ2-3
TGCGCCAGCTTTAGCGGGGGGGCCGGAGATACGCAGTATTTT
CASFSGGAGDTQYF
>TRBV6-5|TRBD2|.|TRBJ2-2
TGTGCCAGCACCCCACTGGGGGGGGACACCGGGGAGCTGTTTTTT
CASTPLGGDTGELFF
>TRBV5-1|TRBD2|few|TRBJ2-5
TGCGCCAGCAGCCCGGGACTAGCGGTCCATACGGAGACCCAGTACTTC
CASSPGLAVHTETQYF
>TRBV7-3|.|.|TRBJ1-1
TGTGCCAGCAGAATACGGGGGGTTGGCACTGAAGCTTTCTTT
CASRIRGVGTEAFF
>TRBV12-3/TRBV12-4|TRBD1|.|TRBJ2-7
TGTGCCAGCAGCAGGGGGCCGGAAACGGGGCAGTACTTC
CASSRGPETGQYF
>TRBV18|.|.|TRBJ1-5
TGTGCCAGCTCACCCCCAGGGAATCAGCCCCAGCATTTT
CASSPPGNQPQHF
>TRBV3-1/TRBV3-2|.|.|TRBJ1-2
TGTGCCAGCAATCAGGGATCCCTTAACACGTATGGCTACACCTTC
CASNQGSLNTYGYTF
>TRBV6-1|.|.|TRBJ1-5
TGTGCCAGCAGTGAAACCCCCCACGGGGATTATAGCAATCAGCCCCAGCATTTT
CASSETPHGDYSNQPQHF